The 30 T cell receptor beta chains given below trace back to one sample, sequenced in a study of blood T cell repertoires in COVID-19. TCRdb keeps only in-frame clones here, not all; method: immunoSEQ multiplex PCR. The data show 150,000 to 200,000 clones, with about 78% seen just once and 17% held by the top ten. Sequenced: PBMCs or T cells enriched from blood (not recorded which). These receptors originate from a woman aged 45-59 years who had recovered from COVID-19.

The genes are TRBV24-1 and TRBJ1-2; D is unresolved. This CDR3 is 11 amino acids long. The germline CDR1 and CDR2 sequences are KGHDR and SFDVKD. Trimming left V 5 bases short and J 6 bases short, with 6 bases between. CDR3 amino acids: CATSAHHGYTF. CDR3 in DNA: TGTGCCACCAGTGCCCATCATGGCTACACCTTC.

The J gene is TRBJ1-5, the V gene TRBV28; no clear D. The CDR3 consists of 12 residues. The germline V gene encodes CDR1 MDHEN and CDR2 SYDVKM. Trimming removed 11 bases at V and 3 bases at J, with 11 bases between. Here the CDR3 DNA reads TGTGCCCTCGGGTATGCCAATCAGCCCCAGCATTTT. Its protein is CALGYANQPQHF.

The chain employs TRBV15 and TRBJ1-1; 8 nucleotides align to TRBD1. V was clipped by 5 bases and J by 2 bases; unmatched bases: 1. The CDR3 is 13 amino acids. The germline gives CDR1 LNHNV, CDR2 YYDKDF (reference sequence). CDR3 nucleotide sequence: TGTGCCACCAGCGCAGGGGGCAACACTGAAGCTTTCTTT. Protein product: CATSAGGNTEAFF.

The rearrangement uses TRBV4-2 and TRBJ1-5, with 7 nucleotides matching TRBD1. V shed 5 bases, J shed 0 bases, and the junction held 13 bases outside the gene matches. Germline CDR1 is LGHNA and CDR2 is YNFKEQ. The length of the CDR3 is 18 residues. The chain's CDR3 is CASSGQGGNIYSNQPQHF. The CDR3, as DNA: TGTGCCAGCAGCGGCCAGGGGGGCAATATATATAGCAATCAGCCCCAGCATTTT.

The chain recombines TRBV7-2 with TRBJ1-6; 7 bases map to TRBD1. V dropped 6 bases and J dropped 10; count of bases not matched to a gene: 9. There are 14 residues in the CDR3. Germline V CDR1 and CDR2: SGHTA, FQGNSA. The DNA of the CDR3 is TGTGCCAGCAGTACCGGGACAGATAGGTCACCCCTCCACTTT. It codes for CASSTGTDRSPLHF.

Here the CDR3 DNA reads TGTGCCAGCAGTCCGGACAGCACCTACGAGCAGTACTTC. Translation: CASSPDSTYEQYF. This chain uses TRBV28 with TRBJ2-7, with D perhaps matching TRBD1 (6 bases). Trimming shortened V by 5 bases and J by 2 bases, and 10 bases separated the two germline ends. CDR3 size: 13 residues. CDR1 is MDHEN and CDR2 is SYDVKM in the germline V gene.

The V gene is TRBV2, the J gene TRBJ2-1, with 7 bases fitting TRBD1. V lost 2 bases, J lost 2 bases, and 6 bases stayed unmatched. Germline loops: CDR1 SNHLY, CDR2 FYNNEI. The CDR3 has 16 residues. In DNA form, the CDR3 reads TGTGCCAGCAGTGAACCGACCAGGGGGACCTACAATGAGCAGTTCTTC. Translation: CASSEPTRGTYNEQFF.

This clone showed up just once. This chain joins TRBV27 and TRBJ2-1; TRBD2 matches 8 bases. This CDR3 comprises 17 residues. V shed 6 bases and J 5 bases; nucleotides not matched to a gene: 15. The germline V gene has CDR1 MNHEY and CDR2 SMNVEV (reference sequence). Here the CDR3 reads CASRPGTGTRGDNEQFF. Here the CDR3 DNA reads TGTGCCAGCAGACCCGGCACCGGGACTAGGGGCGACAATGAGCAGTTCTTC.

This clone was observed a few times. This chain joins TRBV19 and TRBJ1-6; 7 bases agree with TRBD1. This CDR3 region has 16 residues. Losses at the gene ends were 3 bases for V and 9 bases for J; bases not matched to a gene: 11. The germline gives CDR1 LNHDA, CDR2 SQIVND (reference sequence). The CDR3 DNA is TGTGCCAGTAGTATCTCCGAGGGGGCAGGCCCTTCACCCCTCCACTTT. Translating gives CASSISEGAGPSPLHF.

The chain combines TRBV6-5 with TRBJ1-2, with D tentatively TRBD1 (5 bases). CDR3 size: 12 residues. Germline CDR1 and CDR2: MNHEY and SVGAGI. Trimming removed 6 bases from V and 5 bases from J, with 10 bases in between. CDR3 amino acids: CASSTGDYGYTF. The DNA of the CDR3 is TGTGCCAGCAGCACGGGGGATTATGGCTACACCTTC.

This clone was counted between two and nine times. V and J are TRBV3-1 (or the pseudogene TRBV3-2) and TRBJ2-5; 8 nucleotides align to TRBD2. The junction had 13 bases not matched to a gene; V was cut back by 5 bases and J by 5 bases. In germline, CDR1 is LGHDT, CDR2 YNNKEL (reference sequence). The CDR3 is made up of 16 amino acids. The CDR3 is CASSARVGLAGETQYF. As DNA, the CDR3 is TGTGCCAGCAGCGCGCGCGTAGGACTAGCTGGGGAGACCCAGTACTTC.

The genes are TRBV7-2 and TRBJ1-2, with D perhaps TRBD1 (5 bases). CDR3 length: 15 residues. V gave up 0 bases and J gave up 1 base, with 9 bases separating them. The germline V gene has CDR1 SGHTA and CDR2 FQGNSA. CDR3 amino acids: CASSLASGNNYGYTF. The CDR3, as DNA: TGTGCCAGCAGCTTAGCTTCAGGGAATAACTATGGCTACACCTTC.

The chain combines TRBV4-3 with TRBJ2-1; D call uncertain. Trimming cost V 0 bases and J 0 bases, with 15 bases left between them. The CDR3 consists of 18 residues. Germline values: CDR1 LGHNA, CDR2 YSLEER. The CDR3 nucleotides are TGCGCCAGCAGCCAAGATACCCTATCGGCGGCCTCCTACAATGAGCAGTTCTTC. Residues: CASSQDTLSAASYNEQFF.

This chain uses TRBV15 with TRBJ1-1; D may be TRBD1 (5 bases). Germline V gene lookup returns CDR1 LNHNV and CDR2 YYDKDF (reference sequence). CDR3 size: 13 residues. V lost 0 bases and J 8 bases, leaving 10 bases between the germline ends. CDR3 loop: CATSRDVGLEAFF. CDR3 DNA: TGTGCCACCAGCAGAGATGTGGGGCTGGAAGCTTTCTTT.

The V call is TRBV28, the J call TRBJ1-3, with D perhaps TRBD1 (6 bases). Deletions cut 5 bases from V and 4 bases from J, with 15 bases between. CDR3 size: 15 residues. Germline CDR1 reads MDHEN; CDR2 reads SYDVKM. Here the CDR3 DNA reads TGTGCCAGCAGTAGTACAGGGATGGGAGGAAACACCATATATTTT. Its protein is CASSSTGMGGNTIYF.

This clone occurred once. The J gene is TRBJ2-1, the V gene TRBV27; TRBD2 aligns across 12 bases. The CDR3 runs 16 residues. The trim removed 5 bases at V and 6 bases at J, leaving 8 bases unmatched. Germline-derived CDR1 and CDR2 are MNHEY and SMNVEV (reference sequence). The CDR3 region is CASSGPTSGSPNEQFF. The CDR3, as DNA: TGTGCCAGCAGTGGGCCGACTAGCGGGAGCCCCAATGAGCAGTTCTTC.

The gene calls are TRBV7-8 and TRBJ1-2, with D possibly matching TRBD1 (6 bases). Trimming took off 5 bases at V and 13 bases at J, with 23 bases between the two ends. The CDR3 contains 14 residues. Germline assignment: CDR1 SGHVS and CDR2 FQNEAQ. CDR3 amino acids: CASSNLGQPPLLTF. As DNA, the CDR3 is TGTGCCAGCAGCAACCTTGGACAGCCTCCTCTGCTCACCTTC. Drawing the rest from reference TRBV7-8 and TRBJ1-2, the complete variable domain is GAGVSQSPRYKVAKRGQDVALRCDPISGHVSLFWYQQALGQGPEFLTYFQNEAQLDKSGLPSDRFFAERPEGSVSTLKIQRTQQEDSAVYLCASSNLGQPPLLTFGSGTRLTVV.

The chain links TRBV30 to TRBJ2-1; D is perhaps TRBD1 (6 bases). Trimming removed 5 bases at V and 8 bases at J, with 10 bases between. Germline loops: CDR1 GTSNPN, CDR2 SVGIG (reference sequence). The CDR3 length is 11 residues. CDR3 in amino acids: CAWGGTDEQFF. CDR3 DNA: TGTGCCTGGGGGGGCACCGATGAGCAGTTCTTC.

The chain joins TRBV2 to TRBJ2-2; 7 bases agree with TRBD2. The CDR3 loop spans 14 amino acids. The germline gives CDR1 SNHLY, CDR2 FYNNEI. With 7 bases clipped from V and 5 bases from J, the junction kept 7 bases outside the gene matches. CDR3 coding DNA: TGTGCCAGCAACGCGGCGGGGGTTACCGGGGAGCTGTTTTTT. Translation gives CASNAAGVTGELFF.

This CDR3 reads CASSQELQADSYTF. CDR3 coding DNA: TGTGCCAGCAGCCAAGAGTTACAGGCTGACAGCTACACCTTC. The chain combines TRBV4-2 with TRBJ1-2, with D possibly matching TRBD1 (5 bases). The CDR3 spans 14 residues. CDR1 and CDR2 from the germline V gene are LGHNA and YNFKEQ. Trimming stripped 0 bases from V and 9 bases from J, with 14 bases between.

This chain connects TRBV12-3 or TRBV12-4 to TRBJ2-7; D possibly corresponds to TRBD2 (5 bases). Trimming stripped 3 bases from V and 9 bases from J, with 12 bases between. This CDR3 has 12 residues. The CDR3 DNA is TGTGCCAGCAGTTTTGAAACTGGAGGGCAGTACTTC. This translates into CASSFETGGQYF.

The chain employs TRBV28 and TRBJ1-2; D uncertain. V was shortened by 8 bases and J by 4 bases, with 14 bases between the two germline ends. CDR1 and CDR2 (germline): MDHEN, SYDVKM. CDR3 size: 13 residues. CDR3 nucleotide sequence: TGTGCCAGCGTTGGACCGGGAGGCTATGGCTACACCTTC. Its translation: CASVGPGGYGYTF.

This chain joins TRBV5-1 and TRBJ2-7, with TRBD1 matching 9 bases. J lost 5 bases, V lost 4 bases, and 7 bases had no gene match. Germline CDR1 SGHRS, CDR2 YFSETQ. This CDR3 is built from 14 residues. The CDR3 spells CASSLWGQGNEQYF. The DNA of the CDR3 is TGCGCCAGCAGCCTCTGGGGACAGGGAAACGAGCAGTACTTC.

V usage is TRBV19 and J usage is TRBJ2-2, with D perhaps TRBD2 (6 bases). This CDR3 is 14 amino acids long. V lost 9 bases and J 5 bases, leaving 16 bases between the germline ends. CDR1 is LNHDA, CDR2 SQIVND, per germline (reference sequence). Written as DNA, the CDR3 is TGTGCCAGCCGACACGCTAGCGAGACCGGGGAGCTGTTTTTT. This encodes CASRHASETGELFF.

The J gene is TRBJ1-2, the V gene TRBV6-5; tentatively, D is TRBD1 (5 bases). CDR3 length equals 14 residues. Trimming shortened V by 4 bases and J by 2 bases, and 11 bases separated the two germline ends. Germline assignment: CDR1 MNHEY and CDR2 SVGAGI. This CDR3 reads CASSLYRGNYGYTF. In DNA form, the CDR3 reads TGTGCCAGCAGTTTATATCGGGGGAACTATGGCTACACCTTC.

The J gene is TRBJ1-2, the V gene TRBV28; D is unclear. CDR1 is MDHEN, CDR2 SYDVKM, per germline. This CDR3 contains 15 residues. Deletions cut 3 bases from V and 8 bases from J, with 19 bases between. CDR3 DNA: TGTGCCAGCAGTTTGACCCGGGTGTCTTATAAGGGCTACACCTTC. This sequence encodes CASSLTRVSYKGYTF.

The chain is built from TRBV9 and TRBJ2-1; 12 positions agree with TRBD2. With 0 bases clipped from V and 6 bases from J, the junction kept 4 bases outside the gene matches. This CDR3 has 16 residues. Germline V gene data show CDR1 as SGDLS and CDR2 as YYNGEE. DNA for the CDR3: TGTGCCAGCAGCGTAGCCCTAGCGGGAGGGGCCAATGAGCAGTTCTTC. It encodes CASSVALAGGANEQFF.

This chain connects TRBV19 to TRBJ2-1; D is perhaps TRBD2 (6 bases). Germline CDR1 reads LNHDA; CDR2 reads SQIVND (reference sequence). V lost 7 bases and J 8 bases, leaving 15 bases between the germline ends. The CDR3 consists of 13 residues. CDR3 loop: CASNGGVRYEQFF. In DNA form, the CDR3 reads TGTGCCAGTAACGGCGGGGTGAGGTATGAGCAGTTCTTC.

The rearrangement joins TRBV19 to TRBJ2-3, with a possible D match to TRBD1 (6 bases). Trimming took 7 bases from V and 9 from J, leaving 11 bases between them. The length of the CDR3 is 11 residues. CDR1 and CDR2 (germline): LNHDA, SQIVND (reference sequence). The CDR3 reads CASTAQGTQYF. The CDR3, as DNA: TGTGCCAGTACCGCGCAGGGGACGCAGTATTTT.

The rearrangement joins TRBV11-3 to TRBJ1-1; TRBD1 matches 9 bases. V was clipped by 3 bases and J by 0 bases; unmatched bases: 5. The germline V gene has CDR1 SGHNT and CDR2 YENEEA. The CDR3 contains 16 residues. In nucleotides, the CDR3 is TGTGCCAGCAGCTTGGGACAGGGAGTCATGAACACTGAAGCTTTCTTT. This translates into CASSLGQGVMNTEAFF.